This entry concerns a single TCR beta chain. Its specificity is not known. TCR beta CDR3 region amplification was performed from RNA transcripts. A set of HTBI primers served as the primers for a first-round RT-PCR of the TCR CDR3. TCRdb re-called the multiplex PCR reads through MiXCR, storing one row per CDR3 protein. Here the sample spans roughly 130,000 distinct CDR3 sequences, 22% being singletons. Germline loops: CDR1 SNHLY, CDR2 FYNNEI. CDR3 length equals 16 residues. The ends lost 3 bases at V and 0 bases at J; junction bases unmatched: 2. The data are from a study of T cells in Graves' hyperthyroidism and ophthalmopathy. Findings of the study overall: Among clonotypes expanded in thyroid above 0.001, most were also found in blood.

Disease duration under 2 months; hyperthyroidism patients were aged 18 to 65. PBMCs were collected from a roughly 10 ml volume of fresh peripheral blood. The V call is TRBV2, the J call TRBJ2-7; 13 positions agree with TRBD2. The specimen sequenced was blood. The clonotype comes from a woman aged 45 to 65 with Graves' hyperthyroidism that later progressed to Graves' ophthalmopathy. The CDR3 loop reads CASSEGLAGSSYEQYF. In nucleotides, the CDR3 is TGTGCCAGCAGTGAGGGACTAGCGGGGAGCTCCTACGAGCAGTACTTC.